This entry concerns a single T cell receptor (beta chain). The specificity of this receptor is unknown. It has no much larger one-base neighbor in the sample; base qualities were not kept. The junction shows trimming of 1 base on V and 5 bases on J, and the gene matches do not reach 11 bases of it. As encoded in the germline V gene (reference sequence), CDR1 is SEHNR while CDR2 is FQNEAQ. Its CDR3 holds 16 amino acids, cysteine through phenylalanine. Kept here is only the CDR3 DNA, which spans 48 bases and is read in frame from base 1. The record originates from a study of blood T cell repertoires in COVID-19 (dated by TCRdb to 2019 to 2021). About the investigation overall: Samples from collaborators originated in the United States, Italy and Spain and spanned both the acute and convalescent phases of COVID-19. The prospective study material was composed of cDNA or gDNA derived from T cells, B-cell-depleted T cells, or PBMCs. The dataset comprised deeply sampled blood TCRbeta repertoires from subjects exposed to, actively infected with, or recovered from COVID-19. The repertoires were released in a freely available public database intended as a resource for research on the immune response to SARS-CoV-2. The samples were drawn from two sources: the first 160 participants of the ongoing ImmuneRACE study, and about 1,300 subjects contributed by 6 global collaborators. Nearly every sample came with metadata listing a de-identified subject ID, COVID-19 status, age in years and sex. HLA class I and class II types, where available, came from metadata supplied by the sample provider rather than from assay-based typing.

Collaborating institutions collected whole blood in K2EDTA tubes following their own protocols. For TCRbeta analysis, collaborator samples were shipped as frozen whole blood, as isolated PBMCs, or as DNA extracted from either sample type. Overall results and qualifications from the work: The quantity of clinical and demographic metadata differed by source and by participant and was supplied without curation.

TCRbeta CDR3 regions were amplified from genomic DNA using the immunoSEQ Assay, a bias-controlled multiplex PCR. The published analysis was carried out like this. Within the assay, amplification of reference gene primers was used to estimate how many nucleated cells each sample contained. To quantify the absolute abundance of each unique TCRbeta CDR3 rearrangement, sequence reads were collapsed and filtered. For each sample, productive Simpson clonality was calculated by taking the square root of Simpson's diversity index across productive rearrangements. TCRdb retrieved this table from immuneACCESS and kept in-frame rearrangements only. Not all clones are present; in checked studies, unresolved V genes account for under half, and no reason is known for the remainder. The DNA gave D and trimming, while V, J and clone size come from that table. This sample comprises around 95,000 clones, roughly 87% of them detected only once. The top ten clones comprise about 7.4% of the sample.

Material: peripheral blood. This chain is built from TRBV7-9 and TRBJ2-7; 7 bases in the middle match TRBD1. The sequence was collected from a man aged 30 to 39 in a cohort sampled during active COVID-19. The DNA sequence is given as TGTGCCAGCAGCTTAGGGCTTAGGGGGCGCGAGGACGAGCAGTACTTC. Its protein product is CASSLGLRGREDEQYF.